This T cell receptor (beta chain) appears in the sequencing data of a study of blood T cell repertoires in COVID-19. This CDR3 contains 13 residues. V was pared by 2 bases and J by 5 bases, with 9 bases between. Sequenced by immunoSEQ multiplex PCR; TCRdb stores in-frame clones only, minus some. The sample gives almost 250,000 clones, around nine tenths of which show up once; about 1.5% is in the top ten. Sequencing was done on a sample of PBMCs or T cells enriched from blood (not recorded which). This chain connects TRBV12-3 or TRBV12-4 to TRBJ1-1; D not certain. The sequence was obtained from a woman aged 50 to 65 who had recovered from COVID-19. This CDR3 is CASSLRAGTEAFF. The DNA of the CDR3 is TGTGCCAGCAGTTTAAGGGCGGGAACTGAAGCTTTCTTT.